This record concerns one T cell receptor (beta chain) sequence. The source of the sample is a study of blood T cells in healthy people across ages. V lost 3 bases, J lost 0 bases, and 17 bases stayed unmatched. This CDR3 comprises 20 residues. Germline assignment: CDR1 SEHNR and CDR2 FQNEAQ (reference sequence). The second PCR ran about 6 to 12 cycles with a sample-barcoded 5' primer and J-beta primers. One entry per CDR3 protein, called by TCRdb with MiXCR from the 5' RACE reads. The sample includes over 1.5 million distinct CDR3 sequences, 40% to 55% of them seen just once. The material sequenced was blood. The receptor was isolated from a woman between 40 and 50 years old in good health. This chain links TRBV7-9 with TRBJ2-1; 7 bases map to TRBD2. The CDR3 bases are TGTGCCAGCAGCTTGGGGGTCGGAGCGGGGAACCTTCACTCCTACAATGAGCAGTTCTTC. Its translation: CASSLGVGAGNLHSYNEQFF.